This passage covers 9 T cell receptor beta chains from one sample sequenced in a study of blood T cell repertoires in COVID-19. Data came from immunoSEQ multiplex PCR; TCRdb stores just in-frame clones and leaves some out. The sample has approximately 85,000 clones, about 90% seen once. Sequenced material: peripheral blood. The source is an elderly woman with active or convalescent COVID-19.

The chain recombines TRBV7-8 with TRBJ2-5; D gene uncertain. This CDR3 has 17 amino acids. Trimming removed 0 bases from V and 2 bases from J, with 16 bases in between. The germline V gene encodes CDR1 SGHVS and CDR2 FQNEAQ. CDR3 coding DNA: TGTGCCAGCAGCTTAGCAGGTCTCAGGCCTGATCAAGAGACCCAGTACTTC. It codes for CASSLAGLRPDQETQYF.

The chain employs TRBV5-1 and TRBJ2-2, with 11 bases lining up with TRBD2. Germline-derived CDR1 and CDR2 are SGHRS and YFSETQ. This CDR3 contains 16 residues. The trim removed 4 bases at V and 1 base at J, leaving 3 bases unmatched. The CDR3 is CASSPGTSGNTGELFF. CDR3 DNA sequence: TGCGCCAGCAGCCCTGGGACTAGCGGGAACACCGGGGAGCTGTTTTTT. Looking up the rest from reference TRBV5-1 and TRBJ2-2 gives the full variable domain: KAGVTQTPRYLIKTRGQQVTLSCSPISGHRSVSWYQQTPGQGLQFLFEYFSETQRNKGNFPGRFSGRQFSNSRSEMNVSTLELGDSALYLCASSPGTSGNTGELFFGEGSRLTVL.

The genes are TRBV6-2 or TRBV6-3 and TRBJ2-7; TRBD2 might be the D (5 bases). CDR3 length: 14 residues. Germline lookup yields CDR1 MNHEY and CDR2 SVGEGT. The V and J ends lost 5 bases and 1 base respectively, with 12 bases between them. CDR3 DNA: TGTGCCAGCAGTAGGGCTAGCCTTTCCTACGAGCAGTACTTC. Protein: CASSRASLSYEQYF.

CDR3 amino acids: CASSSGQGDYETQYF. CDR3 coding DNA: TGTGCCAGCAGCTCCGGACAGGGGGATTATGAGACCCAGTACTTC. The rearrangement uses TRBV7-8 and TRBJ2-5; TRBD1 matches 10 bases. V was clipped by 4 bases and J by 5 bases; unmatched bases: 7. From germline, CDR1 is SGHVS and CDR2 FQNEAQ. The CDR3 is 15 amino acids.

The chain is built from TRBV27 and TRBJ2-2, with D perhaps TRBD1 (6 bases). The CDR3 is 16 amino acids. Trimming took off 6 bases at V and 0 bases at J, with 14 bases between the two ends. The germline gives CDR1 MNHEY, CDR2 SMNVEV (reference sequence). The CDR3 region has the DNA TGTGCCAGCAGACCCCAGGGGTCCGCGAACACCGGGGAGCTGTTTTTT. As protein: CASRPQGSANTGELFF.

The V call is TRBV19, the J call TRBJ1-5; the D gene is possibly TRBD1 (6 bases). Looked up from germline, CDR1 is LNHDA and CDR2 is SQIVND (reference sequence). Trimming took off 4 bases at V and 4 bases at J, with 17 bases between the two ends. This CDR3 comprises 16 residues. CDR3 sequence (DNA): TGTGCCAGTAGTACCCTTTCGGGGACACCGAATCAGCCCCAGCATTTT. Its translation: CASSTLSGTPNQPQHF. Based on the CDR3 plus reference TRBV19 and TRBJ1-5, the full variable domain is DGGITQSPKYLFRKEGQNVTLSCEQNLNHDAMYWYRQDPGQGLRLIYYSQIVNDFQKGDIAEGYSVSREKKESFPLTVTSAQKNPTAFYLCASSTLSGTPNQPQHFGDGTRLSIL.

The V gene is TRBV25-1, the J gene TRBJ2-1; 7 bases line up with TRBD1. This CDR3 has 13 amino acids. Germline V gives CDR1 MGHDK, CDR2 SYGVNS. V lost 6 bases and J lost 2; bases outside the gene matches: 1. The CDR3 protein is CASRDRPYNEQFF. The CDR3 nucleotides read TGTGCCAGCAGGGACAGGCCCTACAATGAGCAGTTCTTC.

V usage is TRBV19 and J usage is TRBJ2-7; the match to TRBD2 covers 8 bases. This CDR3 has 15 amino acids. The V gene's germline CDR1 is LNHDA and CDR2 SQIVND (reference sequence). V was pared by 2 bases and J by 1 base, with 4 bases of the junction left unmatched. The CDR3 reads CASSISAGVSYEQYF. DNA for the CDR3: TGTGCCAGTAGTATATCAGCGGGAGTGTCCTACGAGCAGTACTTC.

The V and J genes are TRBV28 and TRBJ2-1; TRBD2 aligns across 11 bases. V trimming: 5 bases; J trimming: 5 bases; junction bases outside the gene matches: 8. CDR1 and CDR2 (germline): MDHEN, SYDVKM. This CDR3 contains 16 residues. This chain's CDR3 is CASSPLTSGNNNEQFF. The CDR3 DNA follows: TGTGCCAGCAGTCCCCTGACTAGCGGGAATAACAATGAGCAGTTCTTC.